The next 12 T cell receptor beta chains were all read from a single sample in a study of vaccination effects on CD4 cells after COVID-19. No antigen has been assigned to these receptors. Antigen-specific CD4+ T cells were expanded (with viral peptide pools) by the ViraFEST assay ahead of sequencing. Subsequent to a culture period of 10 days, CD4+ T cells were isolated. Negative nucleocapsid antibody tests before and after vaccination confirmed no previous SARS-CoV-2 infection. The method was immunoSEQ multiplex PCR; TCRdb's version includes in-frame clones alone and lacks a portion of them. The sample holds tens of thousands of clones, 60% to 75% seen once. The sequenced sample was CD4+ T cells from PBMCs cultured with HCoV-NL63 spike peptides, obtained before COVID-19 vaccination. The receptors here all came from a human donor who received a COVID-19 vaccine.

CDR3 residues: CASSQESSVMNTEAFF. For the CDR3, the DNA is TGCGCCAGCAGCCAAGAGTCATCGGTTATGAACACTGAAGCTTTCTTT. The rearrangement joins TRBV4-1 to TRBJ1-1; D remains unclear. The CDR3 extends over 16 amino acids. V lost 0 bases, J lost 0 bases, and 11 bases lay in between. Looked up from germline, CDR1 is MGHRA and CDR2 is YSYEKL.

This clone was counted a few times. V gene TRBV9 combines with J gene TRBJ1-1; D is unresolved. Between the trimmed V and J ends, which lost 4 bases and 7 bases, there was a span of 8 bases. The CDR3 extends over 11 amino acids. Germline assignment: CDR1 SGDLS and CDR2 YYNGEE. The CDR3 region is CASSLEGEAFF. CDR3 in DNA: TGTGCCAGCAGCTTAGAGGGTGAAGCTTTCTTT.

This chain links TRBV7-2 with TRBJ1-1; D not resolved. The CDR3 loop spans 13 amino acids. The germline V gene has CDR1 SGHTA and CDR2 FQGNSA. V was clipped by 5 bases and J by 0 bases, with 7 bases between them. CDR3 amino acids: CASSPRMNTEAFF. The CDR3 nucleotides read TGTGCCAGCAGCCCCAGAATGAACACTGAAGCTTTCTTT.

V usage is TRBV5-1 and J usage is TRBJ1-3; a weak D match, TRBD1 (6 bases). Germline lookup yields CDR1 SGHRS and CDR2 YFSETQ. Trimming shortened V by 0 bases and J by 8 bases, and 12 bases separated the two germline ends. CDR3 length: 14 residues. The CDR3 loop is CASSLAGGSDTIYF. CDR3 nucleotide sequence: TGCGCCAGCAGCTTGGCGGGGGGCTCGGACACCATATATTTT.

This chain connects TRBV6-2 or TRBV6-3 to TRBJ1-5; D not certain. V gave up 3 bases and J gave up 0 bases, with 12 bases separating them. This CDR3 has 16 amino acids. Germline loops: CDR1 MNHEY, CDR2 SVGEGT. Here the CDR3 reads CASSYGLRGSNQPQHF. In nucleotides, the CDR3 is TGTGCCAGCAGTTATGGGCTCCGGGGTAGCAATCAGCCCCAGCATTTT.

DNA for the CDR3: TGTGCCAGCAGCCAAGATCTTTTGGGGGTTGGCACCATATATTTT. This translates into CASSQDLLGVGTIYF. V and J are TRBV14 and TRBJ1-3, with D possibly TRBD1 on 5 matching bases. V was clipped by 0 bases and J by 9 bases, with 15 bases between them. The CDR3 is 15 residues long. In germline, CDR1 is SGHDN, CDR2 FVKESK.

This chain's CDR3 is CASSLGLQETQYF. The CDR3 region has the DNA TGTGCCAGCAGCTTAGGCCTCCAAGAGACCCAGTACTTC. The gene calls are TRBV7-8 and TRBJ2-5; no definite D call. The CDR3 totals 13 residues. CDR1 SGHVS and CDR2 FQNEAQ come from the germline V gene. V was trimmed by 1 base and J by 1 base, leaving 4 bases between them.

The gene calls are TRBV18 and TRBJ2-1; 7 nucleotides agree with TRBD2. The CDR3 is 18 amino acids. CDR1 KGHSH and CDR2 LQKENI come from the germline V gene. Losses at the gene ends were 6 bases for V and 5 bases for J; bases not matched to a gene: 19. CDR3 protein: CASSWRRGISGNNNEQFF. DNA of the CDR3: TGTGCCAGCTCCTGGAGGAGGGGTATAAGCGGGAACAACAATGAGCAGTTCTTC.

The genes are TRBV28 and TRBJ1-1; D unclear. Germline assignment: CDR1 MDHEN and CDR2 SYDVKM. Trimming left V 4 bases short and J 0 bases short, with 9 bases between. This CDR3 contains 14 residues. The CDR3 reads CASSSVSLNTEAFF. CDR3 nucleotides: TGTGCCAGCAGTTCGGTGTCCCTGAACACTGAAGCTTTCTTT.

The chain uses TRBV24-1 and TRBJ2-2, with 8 nucleotides matching TRBD2. The germline V gene encodes CDR1 KGHDR and CDR2 SFDVKD. With 4 bases clipped from V and 6 bases from J, the junction kept 12 bases outside the gene matches. The CDR3 loop spans 17 amino acids. The CDR3 loop reads CATSDQPGTSDAGELFF. In nucleotides, the CDR3 is TGTGCCACCAGTGACCAGCCCGGGACTAGTGACGCCGGGGAGCTGTTTTTT.

The gene calls are TRBV5-1 and TRBJ1-4; D perhaps matches TRBD1 (6 bases). The ends were cut back, 5 bases at V and 5 bases at J, with 16 bases in the middle. The CDR3 runs to 15 residues. CDR1 is SGHRS and CDR2 is YFSETQ in the germline V gene. The CDR3 protein is CASRLPAGGNEKLFF. The CDR3 DNA reads as TGCGCCAGCAGATTGCCGGCTGGGGGCAATGAAAAACTGTTTTTT.

This chain links TRBV6-5 with TRBJ2-1; D is perhaps TRBD1 (6 bases). V lost 6 bases to trimming and J lost 5 bases, with 14 bases between them. The germline V gene has CDR1 MNHEY and CDR2 SVGAGI. The CDR3 totals 14 residues. The CDR3 DNA follows: TGTGCCAGCAGCGCGAGGACAGTTAACAATGAGCAGTTCTTC. Residues: CASSARTVNNEQFF.